Shown below are 30 T cell receptor beta chains from a single sample sequenced in a study of identical twins. TCRdb used MiXCR to reprocess the 5' RACE reads, holding one entry per CDR3 protein. The table lists hundreds of thousands of distinct CDR3 sequences, about 20% of them singletons. The data also belong to a second study, concerning T cells expressing NK-cell markers.

The sequenced sample consisted of PBMCs. Receptor source: a woman younger than 30 in good health.

This clonotype was seen a few times. This chain joins TRBV29-1 and TRBJ2-3, with a tentative D call TRBD2 (5 bases). In germline, CDR1 is SQVTM, CDR2 ANQGSEA. The CDR3 runs 14 residues. V dropped 8 bases and J dropped 5 bases, with 20 bases sitting between them. CDR3 nucleotides: TGCAGCTTTCCATCCGGGGTCATGGGAGATACGCAGTATTTT. It is translated as CSFPSGVMGDTQYF.

J is TRBJ1-5 and V is TRBV20-1; the D gene is possibly TRBD1 (5 bases). In germline, CDR1 is DFQATT, CDR2 SNEGSKA (reference sequence). The length of the CDR3 is 12 residues. Trimming took 6 bases from V and 4 from J, leaving 10 bases between them. CDR3 loop: CSACRGNQPQHF. The CDR3 nucleotides read TGCAGTGCCTGCCGGGGGAATCAGCCCCAGCATTTT.

There are a few counts of this clonotype. The chain uses TRBV24-1 and TRBJ2-3, with D perhaps matching TRBD1 (7 bases). CDR1 and CDR2 from the germline V gene are KGHDR and SFDVKD. Trimming cost V 2 bases and J 5 bases, with 16 bases left between them. The CDR3 spans 16 residues. CDR3 in amino acids: CATSDSGRGEQDTQYF. CDR3 in DNA: TGTGCCACCAGTGATTCGGGCAGGGGGGAACAAGATACGCAGTATTTT.

This clonotype was seen a single time. The V and J genes are TRBV2 and TRBJ2-4; D not certain. CDR1 and CDR2 from the germline V gene are SNHLY and FYNNEI. This CDR3 has 13 residues. Deletions cut 7 bases from V and 0 bases from J, with 7 bases between. Here the CDR3 reads CASMSLAKNIQYF. The DNA of the CDR3 is TGTGCCAGCATGTCTCTAGCCAAAAACATTCAGTACTTC.

The CDR3 DNA reads as TGTGCCAGCAGTGAAGCGTGGCCCGACGGCGGGGAGCTGTTTTTT. Protein: CASSEAWPDGGELFF. The gene calls are TRBV2 and TRBJ2-2, with D hard to call. This CDR3 comprises 15 residues. The germline V gene encodes CDR1 SNHLY and CDR2 FYNNEI. The V and J ends lost 0 bases and 7 bases respectively, with 12 bases between them.

This chain uses TRBV7-9 with TRBJ2-3; D remains ambiguous. The germline V and J ends were trimmed by 5 bases and 2 bases, with 20 bases remaining between them. This CDR3 spans 17 amino acids. Germline lookup yields CDR1 SEHNR and CDR2 FQNEAQ (reference sequence). For the CDR3, the DNA is TGTGCCAGCAGCCCACGCCGTGTCGGCCATTCCACAGATACGCAGTATTTT. Translating it yields CASSPRRVGHSTDTQYF.

This clonotype was counted a few times. V usage is TRBV20-1 and J usage is TRBJ2-2, with D perhaps assigned TRBD1 or TRBD2 (6 bases each). V was shortened by 3 bases and J by 7 bases, with 12 bases between the two germline ends. The CDR3 runs to 13 residues. From germline, CDR1 is DFQATT and CDR2 SNEGSKA (reference sequence). CDR3 loop: CSASYGGLGELFF. The CDR3 coding sequence is TGCAGTGCTAGCTACGGGGGCCTCGGGGAGCTGTTTTTT.

This chain connects TRBV12-3 or TRBV12-4 to TRBJ2-7; no firm D call. This CDR3 contains 13 residues. V was pared by 4 bases and J by 1 base, with 8 bases between. The CDR3 sequence is CASSSPTSYEQYF. The CDR3 nucleotides are TGTGCCAGCAGTTCGCCGACTTCCTACGAGCAGTACTTC.

This sequence joins TRBV9 and TRBJ2-1; 7 positions agree with TRBD2. CDR1 is SGDLS and CDR2 is YYNGEE in the germline V gene. After removal of 0 bases from V and 6 bases from J, the junction contained 15 bases not matched to a gene. The CDR3 totals 18 residues. CDR3 coding DNA: TGTGCCAGCAGCGTAGAGGCGGGAGTGGTTTATAGGGGCAATGAGCAGTTCTTC. Protein: CASSVEAGVVYRGNEQFF.

This clonotype has only a few counts. This sequence joins TRBV20-1 and TRBJ2-7; a weak D match, TRBD2 (6 bases). Trimming took off 6 bases at V and 5 bases at J, with 14 bases between the two ends. This CDR3 region has 12 residues. Germline CDR1 is DFQATT and CDR2 is SNEGSKA (reference sequence). As DNA, the CDR3 is TGCAGTGCGCGGATCTCGGGGGACGAGCAGTACTTC. Amino acid sequence: CSARISGDEQYF.

The CDR3 DNA follows: TGTGCCAGCAGTATAGACCGGGACAGGGGTCTCCAGCAGTACTTC. As protein: CASSIDRDRGLQQYF. The genes are TRBV6-1 and TRBJ2-7; 10 bases line up with TRBD1. Germline loops: CDR1 MNHNS, CDR2 SASEGT. The CDR3 spans 15 residues. With V trimmed by 5 bases and J by 8 bases, 12 bases remained unmatched.

This sequence joins TRBV14 and TRBJ2-1; 13 bases align to TRBD2. The V gene end was trimmed by 2 bases and the J gene end by 12 bases; junction bases not matched to a gene: 7. Germline V gives CDR1 SGHDN, CDR2 FVKESK. The CDR3 loop spans 15 amino acids. In nucleotides, the CDR3 is TGTGCCAGCAGCCAACCGGGACTAGCGGGAACGAGGCAGTTCTTC. Translated: CASSQPGLAGTRQFF.

This clonotype appeared a few times. The genes are TRBV27 and TRBJ2-3, with 8 bases lining up with TRBD1. The V gene's germline CDR1 is MNHEY and CDR2 SMNVEV (reference sequence). Trimming cost V 3 bases and J 4 bases; bases outside gene matches: 6. This CDR3 is 15 amino acids long. This chain's CDR3 is CASSLIRDRSDTQYF. CDR3 bases: TGTGCCAGCAGTTTGATAAGGGACAGGTCAGATACGCAGTATTTT.

Ten or more counts support this clonotype. This chain links TRBV12-3 or TRBV12-4 with TRBJ2-6; D is unresolved. The ends were cut back, 6 bases at V and 0 bases at J, with 6 bases in the middle. The CDR3 extends over 14 amino acids. DNA for the CDR3: TGTGCCAGCAGGGATAGCTCTGGGGCCAACGTCCTGACTTTC. Translating gives CASRDSSGANVLTF.

There are a few counts of this clonotype. This chain uses TRBV5-1 with TRBJ1-2; a weak D match, TRBD1 (5 bases). Germline V gene lookup returns CDR1 SGHRS and CDR2 YFSETQ. The CDR3 length is 15 residues. Deletions cut 2 bases from V and 4 bases from J, with 15 bases between. The CDR3 bases are TGCGCCAGCAGCTTCCGGGACGCAGGACCCTATGGCTACACCTTC. This codes for CASSFRDAGPYGYTF.

The chain carries TRBV6-5 and TRBJ2-1; unclear D gene. Trimming took 5 bases from V and 7 from J, leaving 9 bases between them. Germline V gene lookup returns CDR1 MNHEY and CDR2 SVGAGI. This CDR3 spans 12 amino acids. CDR3 DNA sequence: TGTGCCAGCAGTAAAAACACGAATGAGCAGTTCTTC. Encoded protein: CASSKNTNEQFF.

This clonotype has a handful of counts. The V call is TRBV15, the J call TRBJ2-2; D uncertain. Trimming took off 1 base at V and 4 bases at J, with 10 bases between the two ends. Germline V gene lookup returns CDR1 LNHNV and CDR2 YYDKDF (reference sequence). This CDR3 is 15 amino acids long. The CDR3: CATSRGWGATGELFF. The CDR3 DNA is TGTGCCACCAGCAGAGGTTGGGGTGCCACCGGGGAGCTGTTTTTT.

The genes are TRBV7-9 and TRBJ2-1, with 8 bases matching TRBD2. The CDR3 has 16 amino acids. Germline loops: CDR1 SEHNR, CDR2 FQNEAQ (reference sequence). V lost 2 bases, J lost 3 bases, and 6 bases stayed unmatched. As DNA, the CDR3 is TGTGCCAGCAGCTTATCCGGGGGGGCTAACTACAATGAGCAGTTCTTC. Translated, it gives CASSLSGGANYNEQFF.

J is TRBJ1-1 and V is TRBV27; D gene unclear. CDR3 size: 16 residues. The germline V gene has CDR1 MNHEY and CDR2 SMNVEV (reference sequence). Trimming removed 4 bases at V and 4 bases at J, with 19 bases between. CDR3 coding DNA: TGTGCCAGCAGTTCGACCTTCTTGGGTCGGGTCACTGAAGCTTTCTTT. The encoded protein is CASSSTFLGRVTEAFF.

This clonotype came up a few times. The chain joins TRBV10-3 to TRBJ1-2; 9 nucleotides agree with TRBD1. The CDR3 is 16 amino acids. J was trimmed by 4 bases and V by 0 bases; bases with no gene match: 6. Germline lookup yields CDR1 ENHRY and CDR2 SYGVKD. For the CDR3, the DNA is TGTGCCATCAGTGAGTCCAGGACAGGGGAGAGCTATGGCTACACCTTC. Translating gives CAISESRTGESYGYTF.

The chain carries TRBV6-4 and TRBJ2-5; D possibly uses TRBD1 or TRBD2 (5 bases each). V was pared by 11 bases and J by 0 bases, with 16 bases between. CDR3 length: 14 amino acids. Germline lookup yields CDR1 MRHNA and CDR2 SNTAGT. The CDR3: CARVGDPYQETQYF. CDR3 bases: TGTGCCCGCGTTGGGGACCCGTACCAAGAGACCCAGTACTTC.

This rearrangement joins TRBV10-3 to TRBJ2-7, with 7 bases identical to TRBD2. The V gene's germline CDR1 is ENHRY and CDR2 SYGVKD. This CDR3 comprises 14 residues. Trimming at V came to 1 base and at J to 3 bases, leaving 3 bases not matched to a gene. CDR3 in DNA: TGTGCCATCAGTGAGTGGGCGGGAGTCTACGAGCAGTACTTC. Amino acids: CAISEWAGVYEQYF.

This clonotype was seen a handful of times. The genes are TRBV7-2 and TRBJ2-1; weak D call: TRBD2 (7 bases). CDR3 length: 15 residues. CDR1 SGHTA and CDR2 FQGNSA come from the germline V gene. Trimming removed 1 base at V and 8 bases at J, with 15 bases between. Here the CDR3 DNA reads TGTGCCAGCAGCTTAGTGACGGGGGGCTCTGATGAGCAGTTCTTC. Its translation: CASSLVTGGSDEQFF.

The genes are TRBV7-2 and TRBJ1-1; no clear D. This CDR3 has 17 residues. Germline CDR1 and CDR2: SGHTA and FQGNSA. V lost 1 base and J lost 4, with 19 bases in between. The CDR3 is CASSLVIGSVVPTEAFF. CDR3 DNA sequence: TGTGCCAGCAGCTTAGTGATCGGGTCGGTAGTTCCCACTGAAGCTTTCTTT.

The table lists this clonotype with many counts. At one of its ends the junction is not consistent with the germline gene, which may arise from a read error. The chain is built from TRBV5-1 and TRBJ1-1; 7 nucleotides align to TRBD1. The germline V gene has CDR1 SGHRS and CDR2 YFSETQ. The CDR3 runs 14 residues. The CDR3 DNA follows: TGTGCCAGCAGCCCCGGGACAGTAAACACTGAAGCTTTCTTT. Translated, it gives CASSPGTVNTEAFF.

This clonotype was recorded a few times. V and J are TRBV6-5 and TRBJ1-5, with a tentative D call TRBD1 (5 bases). This CDR3 comprises 16 residues. Trimming cost V 2 bases and J 4 bases, with 15 bases left between them. Germline assignment: CDR1 MNHEY and CDR2 SVGAGI. The CDR3: CASSYTARGGNQPQHF. The CDR3, as DNA: TGTGCCAGCAGTTACACTGCGAGGGGAGGTAATCAGCCCCAGCATTTT.

The rearrangement joins TRBV9 to TRBJ2-2; TRBD2 might be the D (5 bases). The CDR3 loop spans 15 amino acids. Germline values: CDR1 SGDLS, CDR2 YYNGEE. Between the trimmed V and J ends, which lost 4 bases and 5 bases, there was a span of 15 bases. CDR3 protein: CASSPAAGKTGELFF. The CDR3, as DNA: TGTGCCAGCAGCCCCGCCGCGGGCAAAACCGGGGAGCTGTTTTTT.

This clonotype was detected only a few times. V and J are TRBV12-3 or TRBV12-4 and TRBJ1-1; D ambiguous. V was cut by 4 bases and J by 3 bases, with 9 bases left in between. This CDR3 contains 13 residues. CDR3 in amino acids: CASSSYSYTEAFF. The CDR3 region has the DNA TGTGCCAGCAGTTCCTACAGCTACACTGAAGCTTTCTTT.

This clonotype was detected a few times. The V gene is TRBV5-1, the J gene TRBJ2-7; D remains unclear. The CDR3 sequence is 14 residues long. The germline V and J ends were trimmed by 4 bases and 3 bases, with 14 bases remaining between them. Germline V CDR1 and CDR2: SGHRS, YFSETQ. The CDR3 coding sequence is TGCGCCAGCAGCCTGATAGGGCGTATCTACGAGCAGTACTTC. Translated: CASSLIGRIYEQYF.

This chain joins TRBV6-1 and TRBJ2-7; D is unclear. V dropped 5 bases and J dropped 3 bases, with 8 bases sitting between them. The germline V gene has CDR1 MNHNS and CDR2 SASEGT. The CDR3 runs to 12 residues. The CDR3 coding sequence is TGTGCCAGCAGTAACTACTACTACGAGCAGTACTTC. Protein product: CASSNYYYEQYF.